The text below deals with one TCR beta chain. This sample was taken from a study of blood T cell repertoires in COVID-19. Study context: Researchers got acute and convalescent COVID-19 samples from the United States, Italy and Spain. Sample material is recorded as cDNA or gDNA derived from T cells, B-cell-depleted T cells, or PBMCs.

The CDR3 runs to 14 residues. V dropped 5 bases and J dropped 1 base, with 11 bases sitting between them. Germline CDR1 and CDR2: SGHTA and FQGNSA. Assay: immunoSEQ multiplex PCR; the TCRdb copy retains only in-frame clones and omits some. The sample comprises 110,000 to 150,000 clones, more than 75% of which are singletons, and about 4.2% rests with the top ten. The chain couples TRBV7-2 to TRBJ1-1, with a possible D match to TRBD1 (5 bases). The sequenced sample was peripheral blood. The sequence came from a woman of 80 years or more with acute or convalescent COVID-19. The CDR3 loop reads CASSRGQPNTEAFF. DNA for the CDR3: TGTGCCAGCAGCCGTGGACAACCGAACACTGAAGCTTTCTTT.